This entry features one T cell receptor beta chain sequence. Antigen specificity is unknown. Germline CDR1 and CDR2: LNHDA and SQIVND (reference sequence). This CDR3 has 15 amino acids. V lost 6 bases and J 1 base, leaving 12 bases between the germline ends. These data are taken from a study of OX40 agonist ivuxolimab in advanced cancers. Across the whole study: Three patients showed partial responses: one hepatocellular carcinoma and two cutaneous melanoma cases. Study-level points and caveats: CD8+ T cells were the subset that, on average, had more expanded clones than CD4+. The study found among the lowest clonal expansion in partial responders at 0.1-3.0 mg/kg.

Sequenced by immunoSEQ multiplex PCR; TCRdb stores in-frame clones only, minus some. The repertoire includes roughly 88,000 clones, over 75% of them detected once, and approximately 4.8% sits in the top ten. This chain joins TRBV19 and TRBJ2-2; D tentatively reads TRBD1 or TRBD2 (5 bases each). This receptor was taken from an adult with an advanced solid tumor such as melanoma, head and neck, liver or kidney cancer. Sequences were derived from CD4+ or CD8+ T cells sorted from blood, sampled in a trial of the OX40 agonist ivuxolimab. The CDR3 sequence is CASRVGTGNTGELFF. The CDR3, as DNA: TGTGCCAGTAGAGTTGGGACCGGGAACACCGGGGAGCTGTTTTTT.